The rows below give T cell receptor beta chains drawn from one sample of a study of tumour-infiltrating T cells in Burkitt lymphoma. Method: immunoSEQ multiplex PCR; TCRdb's copy keeps in-frame clones and lacks some. The sample comprises 1,500 to 2,000 clones, around a sixth of which are singletons, and under 15% rests with the top ten. Sequencing was done on a sample of tumor tissue. These receptors were collected from a human donor with Burkitt lymphoma. CDR3s leave out the opening cysteine and the closing phenylalanine or tryptophan. A D gene is named only where the DNA matches it firmly.

j_call | d_call | v_call | cdr3_aa
TRBJ2-7 | - | TRBV30 | AWSRDSSLAYEQY
TRBJ2-3 | - | TRBV6-5 | ASTSSVASDTQY
TRBJ1-2 | - | TRBV14 | ASSRDWDYGYT
TRBJ2-7 | TRBD1 | TRBV19 | ASSEIGTGTYEQY
TRBJ2-5 | - | TRBV14 | ASSQGGSGWRETQY
TRBJ2-6 | TRBD1 | TRBV2 | ASEGAGAPFGANVLT
TRBJ1-2 | - | TRBV29-1 | SVGPEAGYT
TRBJ1-4 | - | TRBV30 | AWSKIGVENEKLF
TRBJ2-3 | - | TRBV7-9 | ASSLSSGASN
TRBJ2-1 | - | TRBV27 | ASSLLPRATGGEQF
TRBJ2-7 | - | TRBV11-2 | ASSSPRGAYEQY
TRBJ2-5 | - | TRBV18 | ASSPLQETQY
TRBJ2-1 | TRBD2 | TRBV7-9 | ASSPSGSSVNEQF
TRBJ2-6 | - | TRBV12-5 | ASGLVQSGANVLT
TRBJ2-3 | TRBD2 | TRBV7-9 | ASSSPGTRDTQY
TRBJ2-1 | TRBD2 | TRBV5-4 | ASSLTSANEQF
TRBJ1-5 | - | TRBV4-3 | ASSQGQGNQPQH
TRBJ1-4 | TRBD1 | TRBV6-4 | ASSDLTGVGEKLF
TRBJ2-2 | - | TRBV4-1 | ASSQGTTWDWSGELF
TRBJ2-3 | TRBD2 | TRBV7-3 | ASSPGTSGGDTQY
TRBJ1-1 | - | TRBV29-1 | SVLRNTEAF
TRBJ1-5 | - | TRBV7-2 | ASSLVTGGSNQPQH
TRBJ2-1 | TRBD1 | TRBV7-9 | ASSLEQGAGNWEQF
TRBJ1-1 | - | TRBV5-1 | ASSSNGGLNTEAF
TRBJ2-7 | TRBD2 | TRBV10-3 | AIRGGGSASGSDEQY
TRBJ2-3 | - | TRBV19 | ASSNTDTQY
TRBJ2-5 | - | TRBV7-6 | ASSSESGIIQETQY
TRBJ2-1 | TRBD1 | TRBV4-3 | ASSQGQGDEQF
TRBJ1-5 | TRBD1 | TRBV2 | ASSVGQVRQPQH
TRBJ1-1 | TRBD1 | TRBV9 | ASSVHRGNTEAF
TRBJ2-7 | - | TRBV11-3 | ASSFSKTGGREQY
TRBJ1-1 | TRBD1 | TRBV13 | ASSLGAGGIEAF
TRBJ2-7 | - | TRBV27 | ASSYYRDSYEQY
TRBJ2-7 | - | TRBV27 | ASSLGPPGEQY
TRBJ2-1 | TRBD1 | TRBV11-2 | ASSQQGARESYNEQF
TRBJ2-6 | - | TRBV7-3 | ASSPTPGDGANVLT
TRBJ2-7 | TRBD1 | TRBV7-9 | ASSLGTGQPYYEQY
TRBJ2-1 | - | TRBV2 | ASSDPSYNEQF
TRBJ2-1 | TRBD2 | TRBV5-1 | ASSLAPQGSSGRAQSSYNEQF
TRBJ2-7 | - | TRBV27 | ASSFVGASEQY
TRBJ2-7 | TRBD1 | TRBV5-1 | ASSLGQGGSYEQY